The entry that follows covers one TCR beta chain sequence. The germline V and J ends were trimmed by 6 bases and 6 bases, with 19 bases remaining between them. Looked up from germline, CDR1 is MNHEY and CDR2 is SVGAGI. This CDR3 is 15 amino acids long. The source of the sample is a study of OX40 agonist ivuxolimab in advanced cancers. Study context: Patients enrolled in dose escalation were diagnosed with hepatocellular carcinoma, melanoma, renal cell or head and neck cancer.

TCRdb's copy holds only in-frame clones and misses some; the assay was immunoSEQ multiplex PCR. The table lists 50,000 or so clones, 85% to 95% of them singletons, with around 25% in the top ten. The receptor was derived from an adult with an advanced solid tumor such as melanoma, head and neck, liver or kidney cancer. The chain employs TRBV6-5 and TRBJ2-3; D is perhaps TRBD1 (6 bases). Material: CD4+ or CD8+ T cells sorted from blood, obtained in a trial of the OX40 agonist ivuxolimab. Written as DNA, the CDR3 is TGTGCCAGCAGAACCGACAGGCTAAGACGGGATACGCAGTATTTT. It is translated as CASRTDRLRRDTQYF.